The T cell receptor beta chain described here comes from a study of blood T cell repertoires in COVID-19. Study overall: Researchers got acute and convalescent COVID-19 samples from the United States, Italy and Spain. T cells, B-cell-depleted T cells, or PBMCs provided the cDNA or gDNA that served as material.

Recovered participants had two consecutive negative NP/OP PCR tests, healthcare professional clearance, or symptom resolution. The table came from immunoSEQ multiplex PCR; TCRdb's copy has only in-frame clones and leaves some out. The data hold under 300,000 clones, with around nine tenths observed a single time. V was trimmed by 0 bases and J by 4 bases, leaving 13 bases between them. The CDR3 covers 16 residues. Germline V gives CDR1 MGHRA, CDR2 YSYEKL. The clonotype originates from a man aged 35 to 55 who had recovered from COVID-19. V is TRBV4-1 and J is TRBJ1-3, with D possibly matching TRBD1 (6 bases). Material: PBMCs or T cells enriched from blood (not recorded which). The chain's CDR3 is CASSQEWTVRGNTIYF. The CDR3 nucleotides read TGCGCCAGCAGCCAAGAGTGGACAGTCCGCGGAAACACCATATATTTT.